This T cell receptor (beta chain) was sequenced during a study of blood T cell repertoires in COVID-19. About the research overall: Sources were T cells, B-cell-depleted T cells, or PBMCs; the material itself was cDNA or gDNA.

Measured with immunoSEQ multiplex PCR; TCRdb has only the in-frame clones, and not every one. The sample lists about 220,000 clones; 85% to 90% were seen once. Recruitment covered 20 to 25 US areas and drew participants whose ages spanned roughly 18 to 100 years. Clinical history as reported by participants underpinned cohort assignment. CDR1 is MGHRA, CDR2 YSYEKL, per germline. The CDR3 loop spans 19 amino acids. V lost 1 base to trimming and J lost 3 bases, with 22 bases between them. This chain joins TRBV4-1 and TRBJ2-1; D possibly corresponds to TRBD2 (6 bases). Input material: PBMCs or T cells enriched from blood (not recorded which). This sequence was found in a woman in her late teens or twenties in a cohort exposed to, infected with or recovered from COVID-19 (not recorded which). CDR3 bases: TGCGCCAGCAGCCAAGCCGGCAGCGAGGAGGGACCGTACTACAATGAGCAGTTCTTC. This translates into CASSQAGSEEGPYYNEQFF.